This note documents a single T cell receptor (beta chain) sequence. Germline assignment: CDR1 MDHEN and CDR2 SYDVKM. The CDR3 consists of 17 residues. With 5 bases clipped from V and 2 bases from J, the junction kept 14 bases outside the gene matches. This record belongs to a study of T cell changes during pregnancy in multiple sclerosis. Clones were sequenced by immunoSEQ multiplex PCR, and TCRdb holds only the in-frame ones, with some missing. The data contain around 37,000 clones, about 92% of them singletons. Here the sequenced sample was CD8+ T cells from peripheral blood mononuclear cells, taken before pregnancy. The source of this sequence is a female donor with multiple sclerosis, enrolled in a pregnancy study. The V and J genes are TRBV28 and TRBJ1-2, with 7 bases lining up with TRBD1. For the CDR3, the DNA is TGTGCCAGCAGTCCGCGTGAGGGGGCGACACCGAACTATGGCTACACCTTC. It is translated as CASSPREGATPNYGYTF.